Below are 7 T cell receptor beta chains sequenced from a single sample in a study of cytomegalovirus exposure and HLA in healthy donors. The PCR used 60 Vbeta and 13 Jbeta primers. Assay used: immunoSEQ multiplex PCR; TCRdb lists only in-frame clones, some missing. The sample carries around 120,000 clones, about 81% recorded once. The source material was PBMCs. These receptor sequences come from a middle-aged woman in good health and CMV-seropositive.

The rearrangement uses TRBV28 and TRBJ1-4; tentative D call: TRBD1 (5 bases). The CDR3 sequence is 18 residues long. The V and J ends lost 6 bases and 7 bases respectively, with 27 bases between them. CDR1 MDHEN and CDR2 SYDVKM come from the germline V gene. CDR3 DNA: TGTGCCAGCAGGGGGACGCGCCTAGCGTTGAACCGAGTTGAAAAACTGTTTTTT. It is translated as CASRGTRLALNRVEKLFF.

The V and J genes are TRBV7-2 and TRBJ1-2, with TRBD1 identical over 7 bases. The germline CDR1 and CDR2 sequences are SGHTA and FQGNSA. The CDR3 is made up of 14 amino acids. Germline trimming cut 3 bases from V and 2 bases from J; bases unmatched to any gene: 3. This CDR3 is CASSLDRRNYGYTF. Written as DNA, the CDR3 is TGTGCCAGCAGCTTGGACAGGAGAAACTATGGCTACACCTTC.

The chain links TRBV4-3 to TRBJ1-2; 9 bases fit TRBD1. V was pared by 1 base and J by 4 bases, with 4 bases of the junction left unmatched. The CDR3 extends over 15 amino acids. CDR1 is LGHNA and CDR2 is YSLEER in the germline V gene. The chain's CDR3 is CASSQATGGGYGYTF. Here the CDR3 DNA reads TGCGCCAGCAGCCAAGCTACAGGGGGCGGCTATGGCTACACCTTC.

V usage is TRBV19 and J usage is TRBJ2-1, with 12 bases matching TRBD2. Trimming cost V 3 bases and J 7 bases; bases outside gene matches: 4. Germline V gene lookup returns CDR1 LNHDA and CDR2 SQIVND (reference sequence). This CDR3 is built from 15 residues. The CDR3, as DNA: TGTGCCAGTAGTATTGCTAGCGGGGGGGCAAATGAGCAGTTCTTC. Protein sequence: CASSIASGGANEQFF.

This chain joins TRBV5-4 and TRBJ2-3, with D tentatively TRBD2 (7 bases). V shed 2 bases and J shed 1 base, with 11 bases lying between them. CDR3 length: 15 residues. The germline V gene has CDR1 SGHNT and CDR2 YYREEE (reference sequence). CDR3 in DNA: TGTGCCAGCAGCTTAGGGAGGGGGGGCACAGATACGCAGTATTTT. Amino acids: CASSLGRGGTDTQYF.

V and J are TRBV5-1 and TRBJ2-1, with a possible D match to TRBD2 (5 bases). Deletions cut 0 bases from V and 12 bases from J, with 10 bases between. From germline, CDR1 is SGHRS and CDR2 YFSETQ. CDR3 size: 12 residues. CDR3 sequence reads: CASSLGEGGQFF. CDR3 DNA sequence: TGCGCCAGCAGCTTGGGCGAGGGCGGGCAGTTCTTC.

The chain uses TRBV28 and TRBJ1-1; D remains unclear. Germline V gives CDR1 MDHEN, CDR2 SYDVKM. The CDR3 has 17 residues. Trimming took off 2 bases at V and 1 base at J, with 17 bases between the two ends. In nucleotides, the CDR3 is TGTGCCAGCAGTTTAGGCTTCATTATTACGGGGAACACTGAAGCTTTCTTT. Translated, it gives CASSLGFIITGNTEAFF.